Listed below are T cell receptor beta chains from one sample, sequenced in a study of blood T cells in healthy people across ages. TCRdb independently ran MiXCR on the 5' RACE reads; one entry per CDR3 protein. The sample contains around 870,000 distinct CDR3 sequences, about 30% of which appear only once. The sequenced sample was blood. The receptors originated from a woman at least 80 years old in good health. The CDR3 runs from the conserved cysteine through the conserved F or W. Each record gives: D gene, V gene, clone size, J gene, CDR3 DNA, CDR3 protein. A D gene is named only where the DNA matches it firmly. Some rows have no size entry. The others give once, few or many, or a class for an expanded clone.

D: TRBD2
V: TRBV20-1
size: few
J: TRBJ2-5
DNA: TGCAGTGCTCGTCTGCTAGCGGGGTTCCAAGAGACCCAGTACTTC
CDR3: CSARLLAGFQETQYF

D: TRBD2
V: TRBV27
size: .
J: TRBJ2-3
DNA: TGTGCCAGCAGTTGGGACTCCAGGGAGGGTACGCAGTATTTT
CDR3: CASSWDSREGTQYF

D: .
V: TRBV15
size: .
J: TRBJ2-5
DNA: TGTGCCACCAGCAGAGACGGGCAGTCCGGGAAGACCCAGTACTTC
CDR3: CATSRDGQSGKTQYF

D: TRBD2
V: TRBV19
size: few
J: TRBJ2-5
DNA: TGTGCCAGTAAGCCAGCGGGGGGACTTTTTCAAGAGACCCAGTACTTC
CDR3: CASKPAGGLFQETQYF

D: .
V: TRBV14
size: few
J: TRBJ1-4
DNA: TGTGCCAGCAGCCAAGATGGAAAAAGAACTGAAAAACTGTTTTTT
CDR3: CASSQDGKRTEKLFF

D: TRBD1
V: TRBV12-3/TRBV12-4
size: many
J: TRBJ2-5
DNA: TGTGCCAGCAGCTTGACATACCCGACAGGGGTTGGGGAGACCCAGTACTTC
CDR3: CASSLTYPTGVGETQYF

D: TRBD2
V: TRBV4-3
size: .
J: TRBJ2-3
DNA: TGCGCCAGCAGCCAAGGAGCGGGGGACACAGATGCGCAGTATTTT
CDR3: CASSQGAGDTDAQYF

D: .
V: TRBV12-3/TRBV12-4
size: .
J: TRBJ2-3
DNA: TGTGCCAGCAATCTAGGAGGGGGACCAGATACGCAGTATTTT
CDR3: CASNLGGGPDTQYF

D: .
V: TRBV18
size: many
J: TRBJ2-7
DNA: TGTGCCAGCTCACCACTCGGGACTCACGAGCAGTACTTC
CDR3: CASSPLGTHEQYF

D: TRBD2
V: TRBV5-1
size: many
J: TRBJ2-5
DNA: TGCGCCAGCCGTAGCGGGGGGCCTGGGGAGACCCAGTACTTC
CDR3: CASRSGGPGETQYF

D: TRBD2
V: TRBV7-9
size: .
J: TRBJ2-2
DNA: TGTGCCAGCAGCTTACTCCGGGGGGAGAACACCGGGGAGCTGTTTTTT
CDR3: CASSLLRGENTGELFF

D: .
V: TRBV20-1
size: .
J: TRBJ1-2
DNA: TGCAGTGCGGGGAACTATGGCCACACCTTC
CDR3: CSAGNYGHTF

D: .
V: TRBV10-3
size: .
J: TRBJ2-1
DNA: TGTGCCATCAGACTACAGGGTGGGAGTGAGCAGTTCTTC
CDR3: CAIRLQGGSEQFF

D: .
V: TRBV19
size: few
J: TRBJ2-5
DNA: TGTGCCAGTAGTATTGGCGGCAGGGGCAAGGTAGAGACCCAGTACTTC
CDR3: CASSIGGRGKVETQYF

D: .
V: TRBV7-2
size: .
J: TRBJ1-1
DNA: TGTGCCAGCAGCTTAGACAGCGGACTTCCCGACACTGAAGCTTTCTTT
CDR3: CASSLDSGLPDTEAFF

D: .
V: TRBV2
size: .
J: TRBJ2-3
DNA: TGTGTCAGCGGGCAGGGACCAGATACGCAGTATTTT
CDR3: CVSGQGPDTQYF

D: TRBD1
V: TRBV20-1
size: many
J: TRBJ2-7
DNA: TGCAGTGCTCCTGGGACAGGGAGCTACTACGAGCAGTACTTC
CDR3: CSAPGTGSYYEQYF

D: .
V: TRBV18
size: .
J: TRBJ1-1
DNA: TGTGCCAGCACCACTCTCGATAAAGGGAACACTGAAGCTTTCTTT
CDR3: CASTTLDKGNTEAFF

D: TRBD2
V: TRBV12-3/TRBV12-4
size: many
J: TRBJ2-1
DNA: TGTGCCAGCAGTTTAGGAGGTCTTAGCGGGTGGCGACAGTTCTTC
CDR3: CASSLGGLSGWRQFF

D: TRBD1
V: TRBV12-3/TRBV12-4
size: .
J: TRBJ2-4
DNA: TGTGCCAGCAGGCGATCAGGCGACAGGGGGCCTTGGTACTTC
CDR3: CASRRSGDRGPWYF

D: .
V: TRBV21-1
size: .
J: TRBJ1-1
DNA: TGTGCCAGCAGCAAAGTCTGTTTGGGACAGGGTTTCGGCACTGAAGCTTTCTTT
CDR3: CASSKVCLGQGFGTEAFF

D: TRBD2
V: TRBV20-1
size: .
J: TRBJ2-1
DNA: TGCAGTGCTGCTAGCGGGGGGGCCGGCAATGAGCAGTTCTTC
CDR3: CSAASGGAGNEQFF

D: .
V: TRBV6-6
size: many
J: TRBJ2-6
DNA: TGTGCCAGCAGTTACTCCGTACAGGGTTCTGGGGCCAACGTCCTGACTTTC
CDR3: CASSYSVQGSGANVLTF

D: .
V: TRBV6-6
size: few
J: TRBJ2-2
DNA: TGTGCCAGCAGTTACATAGGGGGGAGAGTCACCGGGGAGCTGTTTTTT
CDR3: CASSYIGGRVTGELFF

D: TRBD1
V: TRBV3-1
size: .
J: TRBJ2-2
DNA: TGTGCCAGCAGCCCACTACCGGGACAGATGCTATTGAACACCGGGGAGCTGTTTTTT
CDR3: CASSPLPGQMLLNTGELFF

D: .
V: TRBV5-1
size: .
J: TRBJ1-1
DNA: TGCGCCAGCAGCCCTGGGAGCCTTCTGAACACTGAAGCTTTCTTT
CDR3: CASSPGSLLNTEAFF

D: .
V: TRBV5-1
size: .
J: TRBJ1-1
DNA: TGCGCCAGCAGCTCTAATACCTGGGGTCGCACTGAAGCTTTCTTT
CDR3: CASSSNTWGRTEAFF

D: .
V: TRBV24-1
size: .
J: TRBJ2-2
DNA: TGTGCCACCAGTGATTCGACGGTGGTCATCGGGGAGCTGTTTTTT
CDR3: CATSDSTVVIGELFF

D: .
V: TRBV5-1
size: many
J: TRBJ2-3
DNA: TGCGCCAGCAGCTTCGGGGGAGATACAGATACGCAGTATTTT
CDR3: CASSFGGDTDTQYF

D: .
V: TRBV7-2
size: many
J: TRBJ2-3
DNA: TGTGCCAGCAGCTTAGTAGGGGGTACTCGAGATACGCAGTATTTT
CDR3: CASSLVGGTRDTQYF

D: TRBD1
V: TRBV20-1
size: .
J: TRBJ2-7
DNA: TGCAGTGCTAAAAAAGGACAGGGGGTCCGTCCTCGCTCCTACAATGAGCAGTACTTC
CDR3: CSAKKGQGVRPRSYNEQYF

D: .
V: TRBV2
size: .
J: TRBJ2-5
DNA: TGTGCCAGCAGTGATTCGCGGTTGGCGGTTCGAGAGACCCAGTACTTC
CDR3: CASSDSRLAVRETQYF

D: .
V: TRBV7-2
size: many
J: TRBJ2-6
DNA: TGTGCCAGCAGCCGTGGGGCAGGGGGGACCTCTGGGGCCAACGTCCTGACTTTC
CDR3: CASSRGAGGTSGANVLTF

D: .
V: TRBV20-1
size: few
J: TRBJ1-4
DNA: TGCAGTGCTAGAGTGTCAGGTCGGGAAAAACTGTTTTTT
CDR3: CSARVSGREKLFF

D: TRBD1
V: TRBV12-3/TRBV12-4
size: few
J: TRBJ1-2
DNA: TGTGCCAGCAGTTTAGCCCCCCAGGGGGAAGGCTACACCTTC
CDR3: CASSLAPQGEGYTF

D: .
V: TRBV28
size: .
J: TRBJ1-5
DNA: TGTGCCAGCAGTTTTCGGGGGAAGGGGGATCAGCCCCAGCATTTT
CDR3: CASSFRGKGDQPQHF

D: .
V: TRBV11-2
size: .
J: TRBJ2-3
DNA: TGTGCCAGCAGCTTCAATGCTGGGACACATACGCAGTATTTT
CDR3: CASSFNAGTHTQYF

D: TRBD1
V: TRBV7-2
size: many
J: TRBJ2-1
DNA: TGTGCCAGCAGCTTAGTGGCAGGGGGTGGTTTCCACAATGAGCAGTTCTTC
CDR3: CASSLVAGGGFHNEQFF

D: .
V: TRBV6-2/TRBV6-3
size: many
J: TRBJ1-1
DNA: TGTGCCAGCAGTTTGAGGTACACTGAAGCTTTCTTT
CDR3: CASSLRYTEAFF

D: TRBD1
V: TRBV20-1
size: few
J: TRBJ1-6
DNA: TGCAGTGCGTTAAGGGGGCGAAATTCACCCCTCCACTTT
CDR3: CSALRGRNSPLHF

D: .
V: TRBV12-3/TRBV12-4
size: .
J: TRBJ2-3
DNA: TGTGCCAGCAGTATTAGGGGGGTAAGCGCAGATACGGAGTATTTT
CDR3: CASSIRGVSADTEYF

D: TRBD2
V: TRBV20-1
size: few
J: TRBJ2-1
DNA: TGCAGTGCTCGCCCCAGCGGGGGGTCCTACAATGAGCGGTTCTTC
CDR3: CSARPSGGSYNERFF

D: TRBD2
V: TRBV7-2
size: .
J: TRBJ2-1
DNA: TGTGACAGCAGCTCTCGGCGGGGGGACTACAATGAGCAGTTCTTC
CDR3: CDSSSRRGDYNEQFF

D: TRBD2
V: TRBV20-1
size: few
J: TRBJ2-5
DNA: TGCAGTGCTCCCACCTCCGGGGGGGCCTATATGGAGACCCAGTACTTC
CDR3: CSAPTSGGAYMETQYF

D: TRBD1
V: TRBV13
size: .
J: TRBJ2-1
DNA: TGTGCCAGCAGCTTAATATCGAGGACAGGACGGGACAATGAGCAGTTCTTC
CDR3: CASSLISRTGRDNEQFF

D: TRBD1
V: TRBV6-2/TRBV6-3
size: .
J: TRBJ1-6
DNA: TGTGCCAGCAGTTACGTGGGACAGCATAATTCACCCCTCCACTTT
CDR3: CASSYVGQHNSPLHF

D: .
V: TRBV24-1
size: few
J: TRBJ1-2
DNA: TGTGCCACTTCTCCGGGGCCCCTCCTCTATGGCTACACCTTC
CDR3: CATSPGPLLYGYTF

D: TRBD2
V: TRBV7-2
size: many
J: TRBJ2-3
DNA: TGTGCCAGCAGCTTAGGGACTAGCGGGGTGGATACGCAGTATTTT
CDR3: CASSLGTSGVDTQYF